One sample yielded the 22 T cell receptor beta chains listed below, sequenced in a study of blood T cell repertoires in COVID-19. Profiling relied on immunoSEQ multiplex PCR, and the TCRdb table lists in-frame clones only, not all of them. This sample has some 200,000 clones, with less than 90% found just once. Sample: peripheral blood. Receptor source: a woman aged 40-49 years with acute or convalescent COVID-19.

V and J are TRBV5-1 and TRBJ1-6; D is unclear. Trimming took 0 bases from V and 5 from J, leaving 6 bases between them. CDR3 length: 14 residues. The germline gives CDR1 SGHRS, CDR2 YFSETQ. The CDR3, as DNA: TGCGCCAGCAGCTTGGTAGCGGATAATTCACCCCTCCACTTT. It is translated as CASSLVADNSPLHF.

The gene calls are TRBV3-1 (or the pseudogene TRBV3-2) and TRBJ1-4; 8 bases match TRBD1. The CDR3 spans 15 residues. Unmatched junction bases numbered 7, after V lost 6 bases and J lost 4 bases. Germline V gene sequence: CDR1 LGHDT, CDR2 YNNKEL (reference sequence). The CDR3 nucleotides read TGTGCCAGCAGGGTTGGGACAGGCCATAATGAAAAACTGTTTTTT. Encoded protein: CASRVGTGHNEKLFF.

The CDR3 region is CASSPRLGASVNSVWNYGYTF. The CDR3 DNA follows: TGCGCCAGCAGCCCCCGATTGGGCGCGTCGGTCAATTCTGTGTGGAACTATGGCTACACCTTC. The chain has TRBV4-1 and TRBJ1-2; D unresolved. CDR1 and CDR2 (germline): MGHRA, YSYEKL. The CDR3 contains 21 residues. Between the trimmed V and J ends, which lost 4 bases and 2 bases, there was a span of 32 bases.

The rearrangement links TRBV19 to TRBJ2-3, with D maybe TRBD2 (6 bases). Germline V lookup: CDR1 LNHDA, CDR2 SQIVND (reference sequence). The CDR3 runs 15 residues. Trimming cost V 3 bases and J 5 bases, with 15 bases left between them. CDR3 loop: CASSIWNGGGDTQYF. The CDR3, as DNA: TGTGCCAGTAGTATCTGGAACGGGGGTGGAGATACGCAGTATTTT.

The chain joins TRBV28 to TRBJ2-7; possible D gene TRBD1, 5 bases. CDR3 length: 14 residues. V was cut by 6 bases and J by 3 bases, with 15 bases left in between. Looked up from germline, CDR1 is MDHEN and CDR2 is SYDVKM. This chain's CDR3 is CASSYQGSIYEQYF. CDR3 sequence (DNA): TGTGCCAGCAGCTACCAGGGAAGTATCTACGAGCAGTACTTC. Filled out from reference TRBV28 and TRBJ2-7, the complete variable domain reads DVKVTQSSRYLVKRTGEKVFLECVQDMDHENMFWYRQDPGLGLRLIYFSYDVKMKEKGDIPEGYSVSREKKERFSLILESASTNQTSMYLCASSYQGSIYEQYFGPGTRLTVT.

The V gene is TRBV27, the J gene TRBJ1-1; the match to TRBD1 covers 8 bases. V lost 2 bases to trimming and J lost 4 bases; unmatched junction nucleotides: 3. CDR3 length: 14 amino acids. Germline V gene lookup returns CDR1 MNHEY and CDR2 SMNVEV (reference sequence). CDR3 in amino acids: CASSLAGQGTEAFF. The CDR3 DNA follows: TGTGCCAGCAGTTTAGCCGGACAGGGCACTGAAGCTTTCTTT.

CDR3 sequence reads: CASSEYGGTTGELFF. CDR3 DNA: TGTGCCAGCAGTGAATACGGCGGGACCACCGGGGAGCTGTTTTTT. The chain is built from TRBV25-1 and TRBJ2-2, with TRBD2 as a possible D gene (6 bases). The V and J ends lost 0 bases and 4 bases respectively, with 9 bases between them. Per germline, CDR1 MGHDK and CDR2 SYGVNS. CDR3 length: 15 residues.

The gene calls are TRBV7-2 and TRBJ1-5; no clear D. Germline-derived CDR1 and CDR2 are SGHTA and FQGNSA. The CDR3 length is 15 residues. V was shortened by 1 base and J by 11 bases, with 18 bases between the two germline ends. CDR3 sequence reads: CASSLDGQVERAQHF. CDR3 DNA: TGTGCCAGCAGCTTAGATGGGCAGGTTGAGAGGGCCCAGCATTTT.

V and J are TRBV2 and TRBJ2-2, with TRBD1 matching over 12 bases. V dropped 8 bases and J dropped 3; count of bases not matched to a gene: 4. There are 15 residues in the CDR3. The germline gives CDR1 SNHLY, CDR2 FYNNEI. The CDR3 is CASGGQGADTGELFF. CDR3 bases: TGTGCCAGCGGGGGACAGGGGGCCGACACCGGGGAGCTGTTTTTT. The entire variable domain, with the rest obtained from reference TRBV2 and TRBJ2-2, is as follows: EPEVTQTPSHQVTQMGQEVILRCVPISNHLYFYWYRQILGQKVEFLVSFYNNEISEKSEIFDDQFSVERPDGSNFTLKIRSTKLEDSAMYFCASGGQGADTGELFFGEGSRLTVL.

J is TRBJ2-2 and V is TRBV6-5, with D possibly being TRBD2 (5 bases). Per germline, CDR1 MNHEY and CDR2 SVGAGI. Between the trimmed V and J ends, which lost 5 bases and 6 bases, there was a span of 16 bases. The CDR3 is 15 residues long. This CDR3 reads CASSRVGDGAGELFF. CDR3 sequence (DNA): TGTGCCAGCAGTCGGGTCGGGGATGGGGCCGGGGAGCTGTTTTTT.

This clone showed up just once. This rearrangement joins TRBV28 to TRBJ1-1, with TRBD1 matching over 7 bases. CDR1 MDHEN and CDR2 SYDVKM come from the germline V gene. Unmatched junction bases numbered 2, after V lost 8 bases and J lost 2 bases. This CDR3 contains 12 residues. The CDR3 reads CASGTVNTEAFF. Here the CDR3 DNA reads TGTGCCAGCGGGACAGTAAACACTGAAGCTTTCTTT.

This chain uses TRBV9 with TRBJ1-6; tentatively, D is TRBD1 (6 bases). This CDR3 region has 16 residues. Per the germline V gene, CDR1 is SGDLS and CDR2 is YYNGEE. The ends were cut back, 3 bases at V and 8 bases at J, with 18 bases in the middle. The CDR3 DNA reads as TGTGCCAGCAGCGCATCCCAGGGGCTTCCGGATTCACCCCTCCACTTT. This encodes CASSASQGLPDSPLHF.

The genes are TRBV27 and TRBJ1-1; 7 nucleotides agree with TRBD1. Germline trimming cut 6 bases from V and 8 bases from J; bases unmatched to any gene: 12. CDR1 is MNHEY and CDR2 is SMNVEV in the germline V gene (reference sequence). The CDR3 is 14 residues long. Here the CDR3 DNA reads TGTGCCAGCAGCCTATTTCAATCAGGGGGAGAAGCTTTCTTT. The encoded protein is CASSLFQSGGEAFF.

V usage is TRBV7-2 and J usage is TRBJ1-5; TRBD1 matches 9 bases. The CDR3 runs to 15 residues. CDR1 is SGHTA and CDR2 is FQGNSA in the germline V gene. V shed 2 bases and J 6 bases; nucleotides not matched to a gene: 5. The DNA of the CDR3 is TGTGCCAGCAGCTTACAGGGACAGGGTAGTCAGCCCCAGCATTTT. It yields the protein CASSLQGQGSQPQHF.

This clone has a handful of counts. This chain connects TRBV4-2 to TRBJ2-7, with D possibly being TRBD1 (5 bases). The CDR3 runs 16 residues. Germline V gene sequence: CDR1 LGHNA, CDR2 YNFKEQ. V dropped 6 bases and J dropped 1 base, with 19 bases sitting between them. The CDR3 bases are TGTGCCAGCAGGCAAAACTCAGGGCAAACATCCTACGAGCAGTACTTC. Translating it yields CASRQNSGQTSYEQYF.

This sequence joins TRBV10-3 and TRBJ2-1; 9 positions agree with TRBD2. V trimming: 2 bases; J trimming: 4 bases; junction bases outside the gene matches: 3. Looked up from germline, CDR1 is ENHRY and CDR2 is SYGVKD. The CDR3 is 15 residues long. CDR3: CAISEQRGAYNEQFF. Here the CDR3 DNA reads TGTGCCATCAGTGAGCAGCGGGGGGCTTACAATGAGCAGTTCTTC.

This chain uses TRBV29-1 with TRBJ2-3; 11 bases map to TRBD2. This CDR3 contains 14 residues. CDR1 is SQVTM and CDR2 is ANQGSEA in the germline V gene. The trim removed 2 bases at V and 5 bases at J, leaving 3 bases unmatched. The CDR3 DNA reads as TGCAGCGTTGAATTAGCGGGAGGGGTAGATACGCAGTATTTT. Its protein product is CSVELAGGVDTQYF.

The chain recombines TRBV12-5 with TRBJ1-6; D might be TRBD1 (6 bases). CDR3 size: 17 residues. V was trimmed by 5 bases and J by 7 bases, leaving 21 bases between them. Germline lookup yields CDR1 LGHNT and CDR2 FRNRAP. In nucleotides, the CDR3 is TGTGCTAGTGGTCTGGCCCGGGGGGCAGTCAAAAATTCACCCCTCCACTTT. Residues: CASGLARGAVKNSPLHF. The variable domain in full, completed from reference TRBV12-5 and TRBJ1-6, reads DARVTQTPRHKVTEMGQEVTMRCQPILGHNTVFWYRQTMMQGLELLAYFRNRAPLDDSGMPKDRFSAEMPDATLATLKIQPSEPRDSAVYFCASGLARGAVKNSPLHFGNGTRLTVT.

This chain joins TRBV11-2 and TRBJ2-1, with 13 bases that match TRBD2. Germline V gives CDR1 SGHAT, CDR2 FQNNGV. The CDR3 has 16 residues. V gave up 2 bases and J gave up 7 bases; unmatched junction bases: 5. The CDR3 nucleotides are TGTGCCAGCAGCTTATGGACTAGCGGGGGCCGGAATGAGCAGTTCTTC. Encoded protein: CASSLWTSGGRNEQFF.

This rearrangement joins TRBV4-2 to TRBJ2-5; 7 nucleotides agree with TRBD2. This CDR3 is built from 16 residues. V was clipped by 4 bases and J by 5 bases; unmatched bases: 13. Germline assignment: CDR1 LGHNA and CDR2 YNFKEQ. This CDR3 is CASSPGLGGGAETQYF. The CDR3 DNA reads as TGTGCCAGCAGCCCAGGGTTGGGCGGGGGTGCGGAGACCCAGTACTTC.

The chain has TRBV19 and TRBJ1-2, with TRBD1 identical over 11 bases. Germline trimming cut 7 bases from V and 7 bases from J; bases unmatched to any gene: 11. This CDR3 spans 15 amino acids. From germline, CDR1 is LNHDA and CDR2 SQIVND (reference sequence). The CDR3 spells CASTPGQGATFGYTF. The CDR3 DNA follows: TGTGCCAGTACTCCCGGACAGGGGGCGACGTTTGGCTACACCTTC.

This clone was seen just once. The chain joins TRBV7-9 to TRBJ1-2; D ambiguous. The length of the CDR3 is 12 residues. The V and J ends lost 1 base and 7 bases respectively, with 7 bases between them. CDR1 is SEHNR and CDR2 is FQNEAQ in the germline V gene (reference sequence). The chain's CDR3 is CASSLGQSGYTF. Here the CDR3 DNA reads TGTGCCAGCAGCTTAGGCCAGTCTGGCTACACCTTC.